The rows below give T cell receptor beta chains drawn from one sample of a study of T cell responses to AZD1222 COVID-19 vaccine. The method was immunoSEQ multiplex PCR; TCRdb's version includes in-frame clones alone and lacks a portion of them. Of more than 100,000 clones in the sample, 88% were seen once. Specimen: peripheral blood, collected on day 0 of AZD1222 vaccination. The receptors shown here come from an adult in good health. Both conserved end residues are part of each CDR3. Fields, in order: clone size, D gene, V gene, J gene, CDR3 protein, CDR3 DNA. D genes are given only for firm matches. For some rows the clone size is stated as once, few or many, or as a class when expanded; others skip it.

size: .; D: .; V: TRBV28; J: TRBJ1-2; CDR3: CASSLTKNYGYTF; DNA: TGTGCCAGCAGCCTAACAAAAAACTATGGCTACACCTTC
size: .; D: .; V: TRBV10-3; J: TRBJ2-3; CDR3: CATILAGTDTQYF; DNA: TGTGCCACCATTCTGGCAGGCACAGATACGCAGTATTTT
size: .; D: .; V: TRBV3-1/TRBV3-2; J: TRBJ2-7; CDR3: CASRAKDSPYEQYF; DNA: TGTGCCAGCAGGGCGAAGGACAGTCCCTACGAGCAGTACTTC
size: .; D: TRBD2; V: TRBV28; J: TRBJ2-2; CDR3: CASREAGLAGATGELFF; DNA: TGTGCCAGCAGGGAGGCGGGGCTAGCGGGGGCGACCGGGGAGCTGTTTTTT
size: once; D: .; V: TRBV12-3/TRBV12-4; J: TRBJ2-3; CDR3: CASTDPGNTQYF; DNA: TGTGCCAGCACCGACCCGGGGAATACGCAGTATTTT
size: .; D: TRBD1; V: TRBV25-1; J: TRBJ1-2; CDR3: CASSEHAGGKANYGYTF; DNA: TGTGCCAGCAGTGAACATGCAGGGGGTAAGGCTAACTATGGCTACACCTTC
size: .; D: .; V: TRBV5-6; J: TRBJ1-2; CDR3: CASSFAGGGYTF; DNA: TGTGCCAGCAGCTTTGCGGGGGGAGGCTACACCTTC
size: few; D: TRBD2; V: TRBV4-1; J: TRBJ2-1; CDR3: CASSQVRGGPYNEQFF; DNA: TGCGCCAGCAGCCAAGTTCGCGGGGGGCCTTACAATGAGCAGTTCTTC
size: .; D: TRBD1; V: TRBV7-8; J: TRBJ1-1; CDR3: CASSLVQGAGTEAFF; DNA: TGTGCCAGCAGCTTAGTTCAGGGGGCTGGCACTGAAGCTTTCTTT
size: once; D: .; V: TRBV21-1; J: TRBJ1-6; CDR3: CASSNGGIRPLHF; DNA: TGTGCCAGCAGCAACGGGGGCATTCGGCCCCTCCACTTT
size: .; D: .; V: TRBV19; J: TRBJ2-7; CDR3: CASSMRSGREQYF; DNA: TGTGCCAGTAGTATGAGGTCAGGGCGCGAGCAGTACTTC
size: .; D: TRBD2; V: TRBV12-5; J: TRBJ2-7; CDR3: CASGLVPKAGGESYEQYF; DNA: TGTGCTAGTGGTTTAGTTCCCAAGGCTGGGGGGGAGTCCTACGAGCAGTACTTC
size: .; D: .; V: TRBV5-4; J: TRBJ2-6; CDR3: CASSLGTPGANVLTF; DNA: TGTGCCAGCAGCTTGGGGACCCCTGGGGCCAACGTCCTGACTTTC
size: .; D: .; V: TRBV5-1; J: TRBJ2-3; CDR3: CASSLEFWGTDTQYF; DNA: TGCGCCAGCAGCTTGGAGTTCTGGGGCACAGATACGCAGTATTTT
size: .; D: TRBD1; V: TRBV7-9; J: TRBJ2-5; CDR3: CASSNGPDRGEETQYF; DNA: TGTGCCAGCAGCAACGGCCCCGACAGGGGGGAAGAGACCCAGTACTTC
size: .; D: .; V: TRBV9; J: TRBJ2-1; CDR3: CASSVASSVLNEQFF; DNA: TGTGCCAGCAGCGTAGCATCTAGCGTTCTCAATGAGCAGTTCTTC
size: .; D: .; V: TRBV19; J: TRBJ2-5; CDR3: CASRQSGETQYF; DNA: TGTGCCAGTAGACAGTCCGGGGAGACCCAGTACTTC
size: once; D: .; V: TRBV6-5; J: TRBJ1-1; CDR3: CASSTTGNTEAFF; DNA: TGTGCCAGCAGTACCACAGGGAACACTGAAGCTTTCTTT
size: .; D: .; V: TRBV2; J: TRBJ1-5; CDR3: CASSADFNQPQHF; DNA: TGTGCCAGCAGCGCCGATTTCAATCAGCCCCAGCATTTT
size: .; D: .; V: TRBV2; J: TRBJ1-6; CDR3: CASRTDSISYNSPLHF; DNA: TGTGCCAGCAGGACGGACAGCATCTCCTATAATTCACCCCTCCACTTT
size: .; D: .; V: TRBV7-9; J: TRBJ2-7; CDR3: CASSSPGSYEQYF; DNA: TGTGCCAGCAGCTCTCCGGGGTCCTACGAGCAGTACTTC
size: few; D: .; V: TRBV3-1/TRBV3-2; J: TRBJ2-2; CDR3: CASSQASNTGELFF; DNA: TGTGCCAGCAGCCAAGCGTCGAACACCGGGGAGCTGTTTTTT
size: .; D: .; V: TRBV28; J: TRBJ2-3; CDR3: CASSLATSTDTQYF; DNA: TGTGCCAGCAGTTTAGCAACTAGCACAGATACGCAGTATTTT
size: .; D: TRBD1; V: TRBV19; J: TRBJ1-5; CDR3: CASSKGARQPQHF; DNA: TGTGCCAGTAGTAAGGGGGCTCGGCAGCCCCAGCATTTT
size: .; D: .; V: TRBV6-5; J: TRBJ1-5; CDR3: CASREGRYQPQHF; DNA: TGTGCCAGCAGGGAGGGTCGTTACCAGCCCCAGCATTTT
size: .; D: TRBD2; V: TRBV3-1/TRBV3-2; J: TRBJ2-7; CDR3: CASSQGGLAGEQYF; DNA: TGTGCCAGCAGCCAAGGGGGACTAGCGGGCGAGCAGTACTTC
size: .; D: .; V: TRBV14; J: TRBJ1-2; CDR3: CASSQDRIGYTF; DNA: TGTGCCAGCAGCCAAGACAGGATAGGCTACACCTTC
size: .; D: TRBD2; V: TRBV3-1/TRBV3-2; J: TRBJ2-1; CDR3: CASSQASGGVSDNEQFF; DNA: TGTGCCAGCAGCCAGGCTAGCGGGGGGGTAAGCGACAATGAGCAGTTCTTC
size: .; D: TRBD1; V: TRBV7-6; J: TRBJ2-3; CDR3: CASSSDSPGGFADTQYF; DNA: TGTGCCAGCAGCTCCGACTCCCCAGGGGGCTTCGCAGATACGCAGTATTTT
size: few; D: TRBD1; V: TRBV18; J: TRBJ2-7; CDR3: CASSRDRAVYEQYF; DNA: TGTGCCAGCTCACGAGACAGGGCCGTCTACGAGCAGTACTTC
size: once; D: .; V: TRBV3-1/TRBV3-2; J: TRBJ2-2; CDR3: CASSQTSWLRANTGELFF; DNA: TGTGCCAGCAGCCAAACAAGCTGGTTGCGCGCGAACACCGGGGAGCTGTTTTTT
size: .; D: TRBD1; V: TRBV18; J: TRBJ1-4; CDR3: CASSPRTGAEKLFF; DNA: TGTGCCAGCTCACCACGGACAGGGGCGGAAAAACTGTTTTTT
size: once; D: TRBD1; V: TRBV3-1/TRBV3-2; J: TRBJ2-3; CDR3: CASSQGSGQITDTQYF; DNA: TGTGCCAGCAGCCAAGGTTCGGGACAGATCACAGATACGCAGTATTTT
size: .; D: .; V: TRBV19; J: TRBJ1-2; CDR3: CATKPRDRDYGYTF; DNA: TGTGCCACCAAACCCCGGGACCGGGACTATGGCTACACCTTC
size: .; D: TRBD1; V: TRBV19; J: TRBJ1-1; CDR3: CASRDRAMNTEAFF; DNA: TGTGCCAGTAGGGACAGGGCGATGAACACTGAAGCTTTCTTT
size: .; D: TRBD1; V: TRBV28; J: TRBJ1-5; CDR3: CASYPGTGSQPQHF; DNA: TGTGCCTCATACCCCGGGACAGGGAGTCAGCCCCAGCATTTT
size: .; D: .; V: TRBV11-2; J: TRBJ2-5; CDR3: CASSFIETQYF; DNA: TGTGCCAGCAGCTTTATCGAGACCCAGTACTTC
size: .; D: .; V: TRBV15; J: TRBJ2-1; CDR3: CATSRVNGEQFF; DNA: TGTGCCACCAGCAGAGTGAACGGAGAGCAGTTCTTC
size: .; D: .; V: TRBV5-1; J: TRBJ1-1; CDR3: CASSPQPGNTEAFF; DNA: TGCGCCAGCAGCCCCCAGCCCGGGAACACTGAAGCTTTCTTT
size: .; D: .; V: TRBV28; J: TRBJ1-6; CDR3: CASSTGGSPLHF; DNA: TGTGCCAGCAGTACCGGAGGTTCACCCCTCCACTTT
size: .; D: TRBD1; V: TRBV10-3; J: TRBJ2-7; CDR3: CAIGKGSGQGNEQYF; DNA: TGTGCCATCGGGAAGGGTTCGGGACAGGGGAACGAGCAGTACTTC
size: .; D: .; V: TRBV3-1/TRBV3-2; J: TRBJ2-2; CDR3: CASSPRQANTGELFF; DNA: TGTGCCAGCAGCCCCCGACAGGCGAACACCGGGGAGCTGTTTTTT
size: .; D: .; V: TRBV14; J: TRBJ1-4; CDR3: CASGRQYNEKLFF; DNA: TGTGCCAGCGGAAGACAGTATAATGAAAAACTGTTTTTT
size: .; D: TRBD1; V: TRBV5-1; J: TRBJ2-2; CDR3: CASSSQGGNTGELFF; DNA: TGCGCCAGCAGCTCACAGGGGGGGAACACCGGGGAGCTGTTTTTT
size: .; D: .; V: TRBV6-5; J: TRBJ1-5; CDR3: CASSWTGYSNQPQHF; DNA: TGTGCCAGCAGTTGGACGGGTTATAGCAATCAGCCCCAGCATTTT
size: few; D: .; V: TRBV5-6; J: TRBJ1-5; CDR3: CASSLQGLGNQPQHF; DNA: TGTGCCAGCAGCTTGCAGGGGCTGGGGAATCAGCCCCAGCATTTT
size: .; D: .; V: TRBV7-2; J: TRBJ2-3; CDR3: CASSLEEGVAQYF; DNA: TGTGCCAGCAGCTTAGAAGAGGGGGTGGCGCAGTATTTT
size: once; D: .; V: TRBV3-1/TRBV3-2; J: TRBJ2-7; CDR3: CASSQQWGPLNEQYF; DNA: TGTGCCAGCAGCCAACAATGGGGGCCTTTAAACGAGCAGTACTTC
size: once; D: .; V: TRBV4-2; J: TRBJ2-5; CDR3: CASSQEPGLGETQYF; DNA: TGTGCCAGCAGCCAAGAGCCGGGACTGGGGGAGACCCAGTACTTC
size: .; D: .; V: TRBV27; J: TRBJ1-2; CDR3: CASSTDGNLRGYTF; DNA: TGTGCCAGCAGTACGGACGGCAACTTACGGGGCTACACCTTC